What follows describes a single T cell receptor beta chain. The sample belongs to a study of blood T cell repertoires in COVID-19. Sequencing was performed with immunoSEQ multiplex PCR; in TCRdb, only in-frame clones are kept and a portion is missing. In the table there are approximately 150,000 clones, over 80% of which are singletons. The sample comprised peripheral blood. The sequence came from a woman in her forties or fifties with acute or convalescent COVID-19.

This CDR3 is CASSVTSGSLQETQYF. The CDR3, as DNA: TGCGCCAGCAGCGTCACTAGCGGGAGTTTACAAGAGACCCAGTACTTC. The chain links TRBV5-1 to TRBJ2-5; 11 bases map to TRBD2. Looked up from germline, CDR1 is SGHRS and CDR2 is YFSETQ. The CDR3 length is 16 residues. V was pared by 4 bases and J by 2 bases, with 7 bases of the junction left unmatched.